This T cell receptor (beta chain) appears in the sequencing data of a study of glioma-infiltrating T cells after dendritic cell vaccination. The primer mix had 60 V beta and 13 J beta primers. Assay used: immunoSEQ multiplex PCR; TCRdb lists only in-frame clones, some missing. The sample contains roughly 60,000 clones, about four fifths of which appear only once. Time point denoted: after dendritic cell vaccination, including at tumor progression/relapse. None of the glioblastoma patients had an isocitrate dehydrogenase mutation. J gave up 6 bases and V 2 bases, and 0 bases lay outside the gene matches. The CDR3 extends over 15 amino acids. Germline V lookup: CDR1 MRHNA, CDR2 SNTAGT.

The sequencing here drew on blood, taken after dendritic cell vaccination. The TCR originated in a human donor with glioblastoma. This chain links TRBV6-4 with TRBJ2-3; 15 bases align to TRBD2. This chain's CDR3 is CASSDGTSGGDTQYF. The CDR3 DNA follows: TGTGCCAGCAGTGACGGGACTAGCGGGGGGGATACGCAGTATTTT.